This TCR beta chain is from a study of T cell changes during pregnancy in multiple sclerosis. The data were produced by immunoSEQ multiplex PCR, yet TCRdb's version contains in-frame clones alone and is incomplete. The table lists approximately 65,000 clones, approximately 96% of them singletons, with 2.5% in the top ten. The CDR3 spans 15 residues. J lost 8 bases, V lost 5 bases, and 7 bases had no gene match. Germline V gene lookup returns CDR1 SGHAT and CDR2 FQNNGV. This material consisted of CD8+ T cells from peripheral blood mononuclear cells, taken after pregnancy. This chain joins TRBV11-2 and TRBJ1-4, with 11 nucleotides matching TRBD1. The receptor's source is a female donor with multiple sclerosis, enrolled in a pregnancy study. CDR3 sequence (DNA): TGTGCCAGCAGCGGTTGGGACAGGGGGAGCGAAAAACTGTTTTTT. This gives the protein CASSGWDRGSEKLFF.